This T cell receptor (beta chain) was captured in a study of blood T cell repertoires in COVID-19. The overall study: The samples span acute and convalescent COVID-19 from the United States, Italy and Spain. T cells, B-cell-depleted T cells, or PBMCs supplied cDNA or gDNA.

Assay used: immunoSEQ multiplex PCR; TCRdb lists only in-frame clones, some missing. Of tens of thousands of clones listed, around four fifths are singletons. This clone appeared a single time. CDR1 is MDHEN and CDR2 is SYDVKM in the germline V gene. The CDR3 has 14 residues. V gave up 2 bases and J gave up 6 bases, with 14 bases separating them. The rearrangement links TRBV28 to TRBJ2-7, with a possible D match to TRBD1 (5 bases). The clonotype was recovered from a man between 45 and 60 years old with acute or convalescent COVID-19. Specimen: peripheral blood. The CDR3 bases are TGTGCCAGCAGTTTAACGGGCAGGACAAGCGAGCAGTACTTC. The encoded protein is CASSLTGRTSEQYF.